This T cell receptor beta chain emerged from a study of early T cells in non-severe SARS-CoV-2 infection. V shed 2 bases, J shed 4 bases, and the junction held 9 bases outside the gene matches. Germline CDR1 is MNHNY and CDR2 is SVGAGI (reference sequence). The CDR3 spans 16 residues. TCRdb analysed the 5' RACE reads with MiXCR anew, one entry per CDR3 protein. The repertoire consists of roughly 68,000 distinct CDR3 sequences, with roughly 5% occurring once and the leading ten covering 4.9%. In this sample, this clonotype turned up a few times. This clonotype was sampled from an adult who was a healthcare worker with PCR-confirmed SARS-CoV-2 infection or an uninfected control (not recorded which). The sequenced sample was whole blood. The V call is TRBV6-6, the J call TRBJ2-3, with 7 bases identical to TRBD1. The CDR3 DNA reads TGTGCCAGCAGTTACCTCGGGCAGGGGGACGCAGATACGCAGTATTTT. Encoded protein: CASSYLGQGDADTQYF.